This TCR beta chain was observed in a study of T cell responses to AZD1222 COVID-19 vaccine. This clone was counted only a few times. Measured with immunoSEQ multiplex PCR; TCRdb has only the in-frame clones, and not every one. The repertoire has under 95,000 clones, roughly 90% of them found once; the top ten carry almost 8.5%. The specimen comprised peripheral blood, sampled on day 0 of AZD1222 vaccination. The TCR originated in an adult in good health.

The CDR3 DNA reads TGTGCCAGCAGCTTATCTGGACAGATGGGGACTGAAGCTTTCTTT. Protein sequence: CASSLSGQMGTEAFF. This chain links TRBV7-9 with TRBJ1-1, with TRBD1 as a possible D gene (6 bases). Germline V CDR1 and CDR2: SEHNR, FQNEAQ (reference sequence). The CDR3 is made up of 15 amino acids. V shed 2 bases and J shed 5 bases, with 15 bases lying between them.